The 29 T cell receptor beta chains listed next were all sequenced from one sample in a study of cytomegalovirus exposure and HLA in healthy donors. Method: immunoSEQ multiplex PCR; TCRdb's copy keeps in-frame clones and lacks some. The sample lists hundreds of thousands of clones, 90% occurring once. The sequenced sample was PBMCs. The receptors come from a woman in her twenties or thirties in good health and CMV-seronegative.

V usage is TRBV7-9 and J usage is TRBJ2-1; TRBD2 matches at 11 bases. Germline V gene sequence: CDR1 SEHNR, CDR2 FQNEAQ (reference sequence). The CDR3 has 14 residues. J lost 8 bases, V lost 9 bases, and 9 bases had no gene match. The CDR3 DNA follows: TGTGCCAGTCTGGGGCTAGCGGGAGGACATGAGCAGTTCTTC. As protein: CASLGLAGGHEQFF.

V gene TRBV7-3 combines with J gene TRBJ2-1; 7 bases fit TRBD1. Unmatched junction bases numbered 11, after V lost 5 bases and J lost 4 bases. Per germline, CDR1 SGHTA and CDR2 FQGTGA. The CDR3 covers 16 residues. CDR3 DNA: TGTGCCAGCAGCCAAGGTTATGGGGACAGATACAATGAGCAGTTCTTC. It yields the protein CASSQGYGDRYNEQFF.

This clone turned up a few times. V is TRBV7-9 and J is TRBJ1-2; no clear D. The CDR3 sequence is 11 residues long. V shed 5 bases and J shed 8 bases, with 9 bases lying between them. Germline V gene data show CDR1 as SEHNR and CDR2 as FQNEAQ (reference sequence). Here the CDR3 reads CASSNYGGYTF. The CDR3 DNA reads as TGTGCCAGCAGCAACTATGGGGGCTACACCTTC.

The CDR3 bases are TGTGCCAGCAGTTTATCTGGACTAGCGAATAGTCTCTCCTACAATGAGCAGTTCTTC. Translation: CASSLSGLANSLSYNEQFF. This chain links TRBV27 with TRBJ2-1, with 9 bases that match TRBD2. Germline V gives CDR1 MNHEY, CDR2 SMNVEV (reference sequence). V shed 0 bases, J shed 0 bases, and the junction held 9 bases outside the gene matches. CDR3 length: 19 amino acids.

A remark on this clone: The DNA is left out, because the CDR3 cannot be placed on it with certainty; the CDR3 is given as TCRdb lists it. This rearrangement joins TRBV11-2 to TRBJ2-5. The CDR3 totals 16 residues, both ends included. Germline loops: CDR1 SGHAT, CDR2 FQNNGV. Here the CDR3 reads CASSLFGPGTQETQYF.

The chain is built from TRBV9 and TRBJ2-1; no reliable D call. Germline assignment: CDR1 SGDLS and CDR2 YYNGEE. V gave up 0 bases and J gave up 8 bases, with 12 bases separating them. The CDR3 is 14 residues long. The chain's CDR3 is CASSVEGSRDEQFF. The CDR3 coding sequence is TGTGCCAGCAGCGTAGAGGGCTCTAGGGATGAGCAGTTCTTC.

The rearrangement uses TRBV7-6 and TRBJ2-7; D possibly corresponds to TRBD1 (5 bases). The CDR3 contains 14 residues. V was trimmed by 6 bases and J by 4 bases, leaving 16 bases between them. CDR1 and CDR2 from the germline V gene are SGHVS and FNYEAQ. The CDR3 DNA sequence: TGTGCCAGCAGTCAAGCCGACAGCACTTACGAGCAGTACTTC. This translates into CASSQADSTYEQYF.

The chain couples TRBV6-6 to TRBJ2-3; 7 bases are a match to TRBD2. The CDR3 extends over 14 amino acids. Trimming at V came to 3 bases and at J to 2 bases, leaving 2 bases not matched to a gene. Per the germline V gene, CDR1 is MNHNY and CDR2 is SVGAGI (reference sequence). The CDR3 reads CASSYSGPTDTQYF. The CDR3 bases are TGTGCCAGCAGTTATAGCGGGCCCACAGATACGCAGTATTTT.

This clone was counted a single time. The chain links TRBV2 to TRBJ1-1, with D maybe TRBD1 (5 bases). The CDR3 length is 16 residues. Trimming cost V 4 bases and J 0 bases, with 15 bases left between them. Germline CDR1 reads SNHLY; CDR2 reads FYNNEI. CDR3 bases: TGTGCCAGCAGTGTGACAGCGATCGCCATGAACACTGAAGCTTTCTTT. Translating it yields CASSVTAIAMNTEAFF.

V and J are TRBV9 and TRBJ2-1; 11 nucleotides agree with TRBD2. V gave up 4 bases and J gave up 9 bases; unmatched junction bases: 9. Germline V gene sequence: CDR1 SGDLS, CDR2 YYNGEE. CDR3 length: 15 residues. The CDR3 loop is CASSHGTSGSTEQFF. The CDR3 region has the DNA TGTGCCAGCAGCCACGGCACTAGCGGGAGCACTGAGCAGTTCTTC.

The gene calls are TRBV5-1 and TRBJ2-1, with TRBD2 as a possible D gene (6 bases). The V and J ends lost 5 bases and 0 bases respectively, with 15 bases between them. The CDR3 contains 16 residues. Germline V gene sequence: CDR1 SGHRS, CDR2 YFSETQ. CDR3 residues: CASRDISGSSYNEQFF. Written as DNA, the CDR3 is TGCGCCAGCAGAGACATTAGCGGAAGCTCCTACAATGAGCAGTTCTTC.

This clone has more than one count but fewer than ten. J is TRBJ2-7 and V is TRBV7-9; D is unclear. This CDR3 has 14 residues. Deletions cut 1 base from V and 2 bases from J, with 9 bases between. From germline, CDR1 is SEHNR and CDR2 FQNEAQ (reference sequence). CDR3 in DNA: TGTGCCAGCAGCTTAGGCCTGACTGCCTACGAGCAGTACTTC. Its translation: CASSLGLTAYEQYF.

This clone was detected only once. The chain is built from TRBV7-9 and TRBJ1-5; D ambiguous. The CDR3 totals 15 residues. V lost 0 bases, J lost 7 bases, and 13 bases lay in between. Germline V CDR1 and CDR2: SEHNR, FQNEAQ (reference sequence). The CDR3 sequence is CASSLAEGNGQPQHF. For the CDR3, the DNA is TGTGCCAGCAGCTTAGCGGAAGGAAATGGGCAGCCCCAGCATTTT.

This chain connects TRBV27 to TRBJ2-7; 9 nucleotides align to TRBD1. The CDR3 contains 15 residues. In germline, CDR1 is MNHEY, CDR2 SMNVEV (reference sequence). The trim removed 7 bases at V and 2 bases at J, leaving 9 bases unmatched. The CDR3 DNA is TGTGCCAGCAACGCGAGGGGGACAGGGACCTACGAGCAGTACTTC. Translation gives CASNARGTGTYEQYF.

This rearrangement joins TRBV11-3 to TRBJ2-2; D not certain. From germline, CDR1 is SGHNT and CDR2 YENEEA. Trimming shortened V by 5 bases and J by 2 bases, and 6 bases separated the two germline ends. The CDR3 is 13 amino acids. In DNA form, the CDR3 reads TGTGCCAGCAGCGGGCCAAACACCGGGGAGCTGTTTTTT. It specifies CASSGPNTGELFF.

This chain joins TRBV28 and TRBJ2-1; D remains unclear. V was clipped by 8 bases and J by 0 bases, with 11 bases between them. The germline V gene encodes CDR1 MDHEN and CDR2 SYDVKM. The CDR3 is made up of 14 amino acids. The CDR3 reads CASPDSDSYNEQFF. CDR3 in DNA: TGTGCCAGCCCTGACTCGGACTCCTACAATGAGCAGTTCTTC.

The J gene is TRBJ2-1, the V gene TRBV7-3; TRBD2 matches at 10 bases. The length of the CDR3 is 15 residues. Germline V gene sequence: CDR1 SGHTA, CDR2 FQGTGA. The V gene end was trimmed by 5 bases and the J gene end by 5 bases; junction bases not matched to a gene: 6. The CDR3 region is CASSPGLAVNNEQFF. CDR3 sequence (DNA): TGTGCCAGCAGCCCCGGACTAGCGGTTAACAATGAGCAGTTCTTC.

The chain links TRBV12-2 to TRBJ2-3; no check of the table's D call, TRBD1, against the DNA was made. TRBV12-2 is flagged as a pseudogene. There are 19 residues in the CDR3. CDR3 residues: CASRLIKTEDREWTDTQYF. CDR3 nucleotides: TGTGCAAGTCGCTTAATAAAGACTGAAGACAGGGAGTGGACAGATACGCAGTATTTT.

The chain recombines TRBV5-1 with TRBJ2-7; TRBD2 matches at 12 bases. Germline V gives CDR1 SGHRS, CDR2 YFSETQ. The CDR3 has 16 residues. V gave up 2 bases and J gave up 0 bases; unmatched junction bases: 3. For the CDR3, the DNA is TGCGCCAGCAGCTTCGGACTAGCGGGAATCTCCTACGAGCAGTACTTC. Its translation is CASSFGLAGISYEQYF.

The V call is TRBV11-3, the J call TRBJ2-7; no clear D. Germline V gene data show CDR1 as SGHNT and CDR2 as YENEEA. This CDR3 comprises 13 residues. V was pared by 5 bases and J by 1 base, with 9 bases between. CDR3 loop: CASSTPYSYEQYF. The CDR3 bases are TGTGCCAGCAGCACCCCGTATTCCTACGAGCAGTACTTC.

The rearrangement links TRBV7-2 to TRBJ2-5; possible D gene TRBD2, 7 bases. V lost 5 bases, J lost 5 bases, and 21 bases lay in between. Germline CDR1 reads SGHTA; CDR2 reads FQGNSA. The CDR3 length is 16 residues. Here the CDR3 reads CASSGTMRRGFETQYF. In nucleotides, the CDR3 is TGTGCCAGCAGCGGGACTATGAGAAGGGGGTTTGAGACCCAGTACTTC. Drawing the rest from reference TRBV7-2 and TRBJ2-5, the complete variable domain is GAGVSQSPSNKVTEKGKDVELRCDPISGHTALYWYRQSLGQGLEFLIYFQGNSAPDKSGLPSDRFSAERTGGSVSTLTIQRTQQEDSAVYLCASSGTMRRGFETQYFGPGTRLLVL.

The chain combines TRBV11-3 with TRBJ2-2; 7 bases match TRBD2. J gave up 1 base and V 5 bases, and 7 bases lay outside the gene matches. The germline V gene has CDR1 SGHNT and CDR2 YENEEA. This CDR3 comprises 16 residues. In nucleotides, the CDR3 is TGTGCCAGCAGCCCGGGGGGAGGACAGAACACCGGGGAGCTGTTTTTT. Its protein product is CASSPGGGQNTGELFF.

The chain carries TRBV10-2 and TRBJ2-7; D could derive from TRBD1 or TRBD2 (5 bases each). This CDR3 region has 13 residues. V lost 6 bases to trimming and J lost 6 bases, with 15 bases between them. CDR1 is WSHSY, CDR2 SAAADI, per germline. CDR3 amino acids: CASRGSGQGEQYF. CDR3 nucleotides: TGCGCCAGCAGGGGGAGTGGTCAGGGCGAGCAGTACTTC.

The rearrangement links TRBV5-6 to TRBJ2-1; unclear D gene. This CDR3 spans 16 amino acids. Per germline, CDR1 SGHDT and CDR2 YYEEEE. The germline V and J ends were trimmed by 3 bases and 0 bases, with 13 bases remaining between them. In DNA form, the CDR3 reads TGTGCCAGCAGCTCCGAACCCCAGAGCTCCTACAATGAGCAGTTCTTC. This encodes CASSSEPQSSYNEQFF.

The chain couples TRBV7-9 to TRBJ1-5, with D tentatively TRBD1 (6 bases). The CDR3 is 14 amino acids. Trimming removed 4 bases at V and 0 bases at J, with 7 bases between. Germline V lookup: CDR1 SEHNR, CDR2 FQNEAQ (reference sequence). The CDR3 DNA follows: TGTGCCAGCAGCTCACAGGGTAGCAATCAGCCCCAGCATTTT. Its protein is CASSSQGSNQPQHF.

This clone was seen a single time. The chain recombines TRBV28 with TRBJ1-2; D call uncertain. The V gene's germline CDR1 is MDHEN and CDR2 SYDVKM. The CDR3 totals 14 residues. Trimming took off 4 bases at V and 0 bases at J, with 9 bases between the two ends. The CDR3, as DNA: TGTGCCAGCAGTTCAGTCACAGCTAACTATGGCTACACCTTC. It encodes CASSSVTANYGYTF.

The chain links TRBV7-3 to TRBJ2-5, with TRBD1 identical over 10 bases. V was clipped by 4 bases and J by 7 bases; unmatched bases: 9. Per germline, CDR1 SGHTA and CDR2 FQGTGA. The CDR3 is 15 amino acids. The CDR3 nucleotides are TGTGCCAGCAGCTCCGGGACAGGGGCTGGGGGGACCCAGTACTTC. Protein product: CASSSGTGAGGTQYF.

The rearrangement joins TRBV28 to TRBJ2-7; D not resolved. Deletions cut 3 bases from V and 6 bases from J, with 12 bases between. CDR1 and CDR2 from the germline V gene are MDHEN and SYDVKM. The CDR3 length is 13 residues. This CDR3 is CASSFGPSREQYF. The CDR3 bases are TGTGCCAGCAGTTTTGGACCCTCCCGCGAGCAGTACTTC.

The rearrangement links TRBV27 to TRBJ2-3; the D is unclear. Deletions cut 3 bases from V and 4 bases from J, with 8 bases between. CDR3 length equals 13 residues. Germline V CDR1 and CDR2: MNHEY, SMNVEV (reference sequence). The DNA of the CDR3 is TGTGCCAGCAGTTTCGGCGGTGCAGATACGCAGTATTTT. Translated: CASSFGGADTQYF.